The 18 T cell receptor beta chains presented below share a single source sample, sequenced in a study of T-cell reconstitution after alpha-beta-depleted transplantation in children. The authors prepared the TCRbeta library with unique molecular identifiers. TCRdb redid the calling of the PCR reads with MiXCR, one entry per CDR3 protein. The table includes around 120,000 distinct CDR3 sequences, more than 20% detected once. Sequencing was performed on PBMCs, mostly from graft donor cells, taken 180 days after TCRalphabeta/CD19-depleted stem cell transplant. These receptors all stem from a male patient aged 2-9 years who had a stem cell transplant for chronic granulomatous disease, so the T cells may come from the graft donor.

This clonotype was recorded many times. The chain is built from TRBV29-1 and TRBJ1-1; TRBD1 might be the D (5 bases). The CDR3 runs to 13 residues. Germline values: CDR1 SQVTM, CDR2 ANQGSEA. V lost 5 bases and J 1 base, leaving 11 bases between the germline ends. The CDR3 nucleotides are TGCAGCGTTAGCCCAGGGTCGAACACTGAAGCTTTCTTT. This encodes CSVSPGSNTEAFF.

In this sample, this clonotype turned up many times. This chain uses TRBV5-1 with TRBJ2-7; possibly TRBD2 for D (6 bases). V was pared by 0 bases and J by 2 bases, with 18 bases between. The CDR3 is 17 residues long. Germline CDR1 is SGHRS and CDR2 is YFSETQ. The CDR3 DNA is TGCGCCAGCAGCTTGGCCTTGGCTCCGGGACTGGCCTACGAGCAGTACTTC. Protein: CASSLALAPGLAYEQYF.

This clonotype was seen many times. The chain combines TRBV6-2 or TRBV6-3 with TRBJ2-3, with D possibly being TRBD1 (5 bases). Germline loops: CDR1 MNHEY, CDR2 SVGEGT. The V and J ends lost 11 bases and 6 bases respectively, with 18 bases between them. CDR3 length: 13 residues. CDR3 coding DNA: TGTGCCTCCAGGGTGGGCGCCAGCGATACGCAGTATTTT. It translates to CASRVGASDTQYF.

This chain joins TRBV7-2 and TRBJ2-5, with D possibly TRBD2 on 6 matching bases. Germline V gene data show CDR1 as SGHTA and CDR2 as FQGNSA. Trimming left V 5 bases short and J 2 bases short, with 9 bases between. This CDR3 is 13 amino acids long. CDR3 in amino acids: CASSGGIQETQYF. DNA of the CDR3: TGTGCCAGCAGCGGCGGGATTCAAGAGACCCAGTACTTC.

The chain couples TRBV7-6 to TRBJ2-7; D might be TRBD2 (6 bases). This CDR3 contains 14 residues. V was pared by 1 base and J by 2 bases, with 9 bases between. Looked up from germline, CDR1 is SGHVS and CDR2 is FNYEAQ. Here the CDR3 DNA reads TGTGCCAGCAGCTTAGGGGTAGCGGCCTACGAGCAGTACTTC. Translating it yields CASSLGVAAYEQYF.

This clonotype was recorded at least ten times. The chain is built from TRBV6-2 or TRBV6-3 and TRBJ2-5; 12 nucleotides line up with TRBD2. Germline V gene data show CDR1 as MNHEY and CDR2 as SVGEGT. The junction had 3 bases not matched to a gene; V was cut back by 6 bases and J by 4 bases. The CDR3 loop spans 14 amino acids. CDR3: CASRTSGRTETQYF. In DNA, the CDR3 is TGTGCCAGCAGGACTAGCGGGAGAACAGAGACCCAGTACTTC.

This chain connects TRBV27 to TRBJ2-1; TRBD2 matches 11 bases. Germline values: CDR1 MNHEY, CDR2 SMNVEV (reference sequence). The J segment lost 1 base and the V segment lost 6 bases, leaving 5 bases of the junction unmatched. There are 16 residues in the CDR3. The CDR3 protein is CASRALAGGSYNEQFF. CDR3 bases: TGTGCCAGCAGGGCGCTAGCGGGAGGATCCTACAATGAGCAGTTCTTC.

The chain joins TRBV5-1 to TRBJ1-6; the D gene is possibly TRBD1 (6 bases). Trimming removed 2 bases at V and 6 bases at J, with 6 bases between. The length of the CDR3 is 13 residues. Germline V gene lookup returns CDR1 SGHRS and CDR2 YFSETQ. CDR3 sequence reads: CASSLQGNSPLHF. CDR3 coding DNA: TGCGCCAGCAGCTTACAGGGTAATTCACCCCTCCACTTT.

The V call is TRBV7-9, the J call TRBJ2-1; 9 bases line up with TRBD1. CDR1 and CDR2 (germline): SEHNR, FQNEAQ (reference sequence). J was trimmed by 15 bases and V by 5 bases; bases with no gene match: 2. The CDR3 loop spans 10 amino acids. DNA for the CDR3: TGTGCCAGCAGCCCGGACAGGGGGTTCTTC. Amino acids: CASSPDRGFF.

This clonotype was observed a few times. V is TRBV10-1 and J is TRBJ2-5; 9 nucleotides align to TRBD2. CDR1 WNHNN and CDR2 SYGVQD come from the germline V gene (reference sequence). Trimming cost V 2 bases and J 6 bases; bases outside gene matches: 7. The CDR3 covers 15 residues. This CDR3 reads CASSESSGSRKTQYF. DNA for the CDR3: TGCGCCAGCAGTGAGAGTAGCGGGAGCAGGAAGACCCAGTACTTC.

This clonotype was found a few times. J is TRBJ2-5 and V is TRBV9, with a tentative D call TRBD2 (5 bases). Trimming pared 1 base from V and 8 bases from J, leaving 15 bases between. The CDR3 covers 14 residues. Looked up from germline, CDR1 is SGDLS and CDR2 is YYNGEE. CDR3 sequence: CASSVSDYIGTQYF. The CDR3 DNA is TGTGCCAGCAGCGTAAGCGACTACATTGGAACCCAGTACTTC. The variable domain in full, with the rest retrieved from reference TRBV9 and TRBJ2-5, is DSGVTQTPKHLITATGQRVTLRCSPRSGDLSVYWYQQSLDQGLQFLIQYYNGEERAKGNILERFSAQQFPDLHSELNLSSLELGDSALYFCASSVSDYIGTQYFGPGTRLLVL.

V gene TRBV27 combines with J gene TRBJ2-7; the match to TRBD2 covers 10 bases. The trim removed 6 bases at V and 6 bases at J, leaving 17 bases unmatched. Germline V gene sequence: CDR1 MNHEY, CDR2 SMNVEV (reference sequence). The CDR3 spans 17 residues. Written as DNA, the CDR3 is TGTGCCAGCAGCAAAATCGAAGGGACTAGCGTAGGTGGCGAGCAGTACTTC. It codes for CASSKIEGTSVGGEQYF.

The rearrangement uses TRBV5-1 and TRBJ1-2; D might be TRBD1 (6 bases). The CDR3 length is 13 residues. The germline V gene has CDR1 SGHRS and CDR2 YFSETQ. The V end was cut by 4 bases, the J end by 3 bases, with 10 bases between. The CDR3 sequence: CASSDWTDYGYTF. The CDR3 DNA sequence: TGCGCCAGCAGCGACTGGACAGACTATGGCTACACCTTC.

The chain combines TRBV18 with TRBJ2-5, with 8 bases fitting TRBD1. V was clipped by 6 bases and J by 4 bases; unmatched bases: 4. The germline V gene has CDR1 KGHSH and CDR2 LQKENI. CDR3 size: 13 residues. The CDR3 DNA follows: TGTGCCAGCTCCGAACAGGGGGGAGAGACCCAGTACTTC. Encoded protein: CASSEQGGETQYF.

The rearrangement joins TRBV7-6 to TRBJ2-6, with 8 bases aligning to TRBD1. The CDR3 covers 16 residues. With V trimmed by 4 bases and J by 2 bases, 4 bases remained unmatched. Germline V CDR1 and CDR2: SGHVS, FNYEAQ. CDR3 coding DNA: TGTGCCAGCAGCTACGGACAGGGAACTGGGGCCAACGTCCTGACTTTC. As protein: CASSYGQGTGANVLTF. Filled out from reference TRBV7-6 and TRBJ2-6, the complete variable domain reads GAGVSQSPRYKVTKRGQDVALRCDPISGHVSLYWYRQALGQGPEFLTYFNYEAQQDKSGLPNDRFSAERPEGSISTLTIQRTEQRDSAMYRCASSYGQGTGANVLTFGAGSRLTVL.

This clonotype was observed many times. The CDR3 protein is CSVERDRGTYEQYF. The CDR3 nucleotides are TGCAGCGTTGAAAGGGACAGGGGGACCTACGAGCAGTACTTC. This chain links TRBV29-1 with TRBJ2-7; 11 bases are a match to TRBD1. Germline V gene sequence: CDR1 SQVTM, CDR2 ANQGSEA. Trimming took 2 bases from V and 2 from J; bases not matched to a gene: 2. The CDR3 sequence is 14 residues long.

This clonotype has a handful of counts. The chain couples TRBV12-3 or TRBV12-4 to TRBJ2-7, with 9 positions matching TRBD2. V dropped 3 bases and J dropped 0; count of bases not matched to a gene: 6. The CDR3 runs to 16 residues. CDR3 bases: TGTGCCAGCAGTTTCCGGGCTAGCGGGGCCTCCTACGAGCAGTACTTC. Translated: CASSFRASGASYEQYF.

This clonotype has only a few counts. This rearrangement joins TRBV27 to TRBJ2-6; D gene uncertain. The ends were cut back, 6 bases at V and 4 bases at J, with 7 bases in the middle. Germline V gene sequence: CDR1 MNHEY, CDR2 SMNVEV (reference sequence). CDR3 length equals 13 residues. The CDR3 sequence: CASRLRGANVLTF. Here the CDR3 DNA reads TGTGCCAGCAGATTGAGGGGGGCCAACGTCCTGACTTTC.